Listed here are 32 T cell receptor beta chains from one sample, sequenced in a study of graft-versus-host responses after intestinal transplantation. These TCRs are of unknown antigen specificity. Profiling relied on immunoSEQ multiplex PCR, and the TCRdb table lists in-frame clones only, not all of them. The sample includes over 65,000 clones, 91% seen only once; the top ten take approximately 0.1%. Source: unstimulated CD4+ T cells sorted from spleen or lymph node cells, taken before intestinal transplant. These receptors all come from a human donor who received an intestinal transplant.

The J gene is TRBJ1-3, the V gene TRBV6-6; the D is unclear. The CDR3 runs 15 residues. Germline assignment: CDR1 MNHNY and CDR2 SVGAGI (reference sequence). V was clipped by 6 bases and J by 4 bases, with 16 bases between them. The CDR3 nucleotides are TGTGCCAGCAGCCCCCCCGCTCTCGGGGGAAACACCATATATTTT. This codes for CASSPPALGGNTIYF.

The V call is TRBV11-3, the J call TRBJ2-3, with TRBD2 identical over 7 bases. Germline V gene sequence: CDR1 SGHNT, CDR2 YENEEA. The CDR3 is made up of 16 amino acids. The junction had 8 bases not matched to a gene; V was cut back by 0 bases and J by 5 bases. The CDR3 nucleotides read TGTGCCAGCAGCTTAGATGTTCGCGGGGGTGAAGATACGCAGTATTTT. Translated: CASSLDVRGGEDTQYF.

This clone was counted only a few times. V usage is TRBV19 and J usage is TRBJ1-4; D ambiguous. The CDR3 runs to 14 residues. Trimming removed 0 bases from V and 10 bases from J, with 12 bases in between. The germline V gene encodes CDR1 LNHDA and CDR2 SQIVND (reference sequence). CDR3 DNA sequence: TGTGCCAGTAGTATAGAGGATCGGCGGGGAAAACTGTTTTTT. This sequence encodes CASSIEDRRGKLFF.

This clone has more than one count but fewer than ten. The chain couples TRBV7-2 to TRBJ1-1; D is unclear. Trimming took off 5 bases at V and 6 bases at J, with 10 bases between the two ends. Germline CDR1 and CDR2: SGHTA and FQGNSA. The CDR3 consists of 12 residues. The CDR3 region has the DNA TGTGCCAGCAGCCCCGACACGCCTGAAGCTTTCTTT. Translating gives CASSPDTPEAFF. The full variable domain, with the rest looked up from reference TRBV7-2 and TRBJ1-1, is GAGVSQSPSNKVTEKGKDVELRCDPISGHTALYWYRQSLGQGLEFLIYFQGNSAPDKSGLPSDRFSAERTGGSVSTLTIQRTQQEDSAVYLCASSPDTPEAFFGQGTRLTVV.

This clone was seen only once. The chain uses TRBV6-1 and TRBJ2-2; D is unclear. Trimming took 4 bases from V and 7 from J, leaving 19 bases between them. The CDR3 runs 16 residues. Germline V gene sequence: CDR1 MNHNS, CDR2 SASEGT. The CDR3 region has the DNA TGTGCCAGCAGTGCAAGGAGAGACGGCGTTTTCGGGGAGCTGTTTTTT. Its translation: CASSARRDGVFGELFF.

The chain links TRBV6-6 to TRBJ1-2; D may be TRBD1 (6 bases). The CDR3 spans 14 residues. Germline CDR1 MNHNY, CDR2 SVGAGI (reference sequence). The V and J ends lost 2 bases and 0 bases respectively, with 7 bases between them. CDR3 DNA: TGTGCCAGCAGTTACCGGGACACTAACTATGGCTACACCTTC. It specifies CASSYRDTNYGYTF.

The chain has TRBV18 and TRBJ2-7, with D perhaps matching TRBD2 (5 bases). From germline, CDR1 is KGHSH and CDR2 LQKENI. The CDR3 consists of 15 residues. V shed 6 bases and J shed 5 bases, with 20 bases lying between them. CDR3 sequence reads: CASSRYSDTRNEQYF. CDR3 sequence (DNA): TGTGCCAGCTCCCGGTACTCCGATACTAGGAACGAGCAGTACTTC.

The rearrangement joins TRBV18 to TRBJ2-7; D unresolved. From germline, CDR1 is KGHSH and CDR2 LQKENI. V lost 0 bases and J 4 bases, leaving 13 bases between the germline ends. This CDR3 comprises 15 residues. The CDR3 loop is CASSPPSAVEYEQYF. The CDR3 region has the DNA TGTGCCAGCTCACCACCATCGGCGGTGGAGTACGAGCAGTACTTC.

This clone came up once. The J gene is TRBJ1-6, the V gene TRBV4-3, with D tentatively TRBD1 (6 bases). The germline V and J ends were trimmed by 0 bases and 2 bases, with 14 bases remaining between them. The CDR3 loop spans 18 amino acids. The V gene's germline CDR1 is LGHNA and CDR2 YSLEER. DNA for the CDR3: TGCGCCAGCAGCCAAGATCGGAAGGGGGAAACCTATAATTCACCCCTCCACTTT. Protein: CASSQDRKGETYNSPLHF.

V and J are TRBV30 and TRBJ2-2; 7 bases align to TRBD2. Germline V lookup: CDR1 GTSNPN, CDR2 SVGIG (reference sequence). This CDR3 is built from 15 residues. J lost 4 bases, V lost 0 bases, and 5 bases had no gene match. CDR3 sequence reads: CAWSVRLAGTGELFF. CDR3 in DNA: TGTGCCTGGAGTGTGCGACTAGCTGGCACCGGGGAGCTGTTTTTT.

The chain uses TRBV4-3 and TRBJ1-4; D is undetermined. Deletions cut 2 bases from V and 4 bases from J, with 11 bases between. CDR1 is LGHNA, CDR2 YSLEER, per germline. This CDR3 spans 15 amino acids. CDR3 sequence (DNA): TGCGCCAGCAGCCAACCAGGAGCGGGTAATGAAAAACTGTTTTTT. It encodes CASSQPGAGNEKLFF.

J is TRBJ2-1 and V is TRBV7-2, with TRBD2 as a possible D gene (6 bases). V was cut by 2 bases and J by 3 bases, with 17 bases left in between. The length of the CDR3 is 17 residues. The germline V gene encodes CDR1 SGHTA and CDR2 FQGNSA. The DNA for the CDR3 is TGTGCCAGCAGCTTAAGGTTCGGCAAGGACTACTACAATGAGCAGTTCTTC. Its translation is CASSLRFGKDYYNEQFF.

V is TRBV10-2 and J is TRBJ2-2; 8 bases align to TRBD1. Germline V CDR1 and CDR2: WSHSY, SAAADI. The CDR3 runs to 14 residues. V was pared by 9 bases and J by 1 base, with 4 bases of the junction left unmatched. The CDR3 protein is CASTGTGNTGELFF. CDR3 nucleotide sequence: TGCGCCAGTACCGGGACAGGGAACACCGGGGAGCTGTTTTTT.

The V gene is TRBV7-9, the J gene TRBJ1-3; TRBD1 matches at 10 bases. The CDR3 consists of 17 residues. Per the germline V gene, CDR1 is SEHNR and CDR2 is FQNEAQ (reference sequence). With 2 bases clipped from V and 4 bases from J, the junction kept 8 bases outside the gene matches. CDR3 loop: CASSLPTGTGVGNTIYF. In nucleotides, the CDR3 is TGTGCCAGCAGCTTACCGACCGGGACAGGGGTAGGAAACACCATATATTTT. Based on the CDR3 plus reference TRBV7-9 and TRBJ1-3, the full variable domain is DTGVSQNPRHKITKRGQNVTFRCDPISEHNRLYWYRQTLGQGPEFLTYFQNEAQLEKSRLLSDRFSAERPKGSFSTLEIQRTEQGDSAMYLCASSLPTGTGVGNTIYFGEGSWLTVV.

This clone was observed a few times. The J gene is TRBJ2-7, the V gene TRBV2, with 8 bases matching TRBD2. Per the germline V gene, CDR1 is SNHLY and CDR2 is FYNNEI. This CDR3 has 13 amino acids. J was trimmed by 3 bases and V by 6 bases; bases with no gene match: 4. CDR3 residues: CASSAGTSYEQYF. The CDR3 region has the DNA TGTGCCAGCAGCGCCGGGACTAGCTACGAGCAGTACTTC.

The rearrangement joins TRBV10-1 to TRBJ2-3, with TRBD2 identical over 8 bases. Germline values: CDR1 WNHNN, CDR2 SYGVQD (reference sequence). The CDR3 is made up of 17 amino acids. Unmatched junction bases numbered 9, after V lost 0 bases and J lost 4 bases. This CDR3 is CASSESKSGGSADTQYF. The CDR3 DNA is TGCGCCAGCAGTGAGTCTAAGAGCGGGGGCTCCGCAGATACGCAGTATTTT.

V usage is TRBV5-8 and J usage is TRBJ1-3; D remains ambiguous. This CDR3 is built from 15 residues. CDR1 SGHTS and CDR2 YDEGEE come from the germline V gene. Trimming shortened V by 0 bases and J by 4 bases, and 11 bases separated the two germline ends. Written as DNA, the CDR3 is TGTGCCAGCAGCTTGGGGGGAGCTTACGGAAACACCATATATTTT. It specifies CASSLGGAYGNTIYF. Combining the CDR3 with reference TRBV5-8 and TRBJ1-3 gives the whole variable domain EAGVTQSPTHLIKTRGQQATLRCSPISGHTSVYWYQQALGLGLQFLLWYDEGEERNRGNFPPRFSGRQFPNYSSELNVNALELEDSALYLCASSLGGAYGNTIYFGEGSWLTVV.

To note about this clone: The sample contains more than one DNA sequence encoding this CDR3. The chain links TRBV4-3 to TRBJ1-2; D uncertain. V shed 1 base and J shed 4 bases, with 7 bases lying between them. Germline values: CDR1 LGHNA, CDR2 YSLEER. There are 13 residues in the CDR3. The CDR3 here is CASSQVEAYGYTF. The CDR3 nucleotides are TGCGCCAGCAGCCAAGTTGAGGCCTATGGCTACACCTTC.

CDR3 in DNA: TGTGCCAGCAGGGGAAGGGAGGGCCTCTCTGGGGCCAACGTCCTGACTTTC. Translation gives CASRGREGLSGANVLTF. V is TRBV25-1 and J is TRBJ2-6, with 7 bases that match TRBD2. The CDR3 is 17 amino acids. Germline values: CDR1 MGHDK, CDR2 SYGVNS. Trimming removed 6 bases from V and 0 bases from J; junction bases left unmatched: 8.

The J gene is TRBJ2-5, the V gene TRBV4-3, with TRBD1 matching over 11 bases. Looked up from germline, CDR1 is LGHNA and CDR2 is YSLEER. CDR3 length equals 16 residues. The trim removed 1 base at V and 2 bases at J, leaving 3 bases unmatched. The CDR3, as DNA: TGCGCCAGCAGCCAAGTCGGGACAGGGGGACAAGAGACCCAGTACTTC. Protein: CASSQVGTGGQETQYF.

This sequence joins TRBV19 and TRBJ1-4, with TRBD1 matching over 8 bases. V trimming: 5 bases; J trimming: 4 bases; junction bases outside the gene matches: 3. Germline CDR1 and CDR2: LNHDA and SQIVND (reference sequence). The CDR3 totals 14 residues. CDR3 DNA sequence: TGTGCCAGTAGTGTTGGACAGGGTAATGAAAAACTGTTTTTT. This codes for CASSVGQGNEKLFF.

This clone has more than one count but fewer than ten. J is TRBJ1-3 and V is TRBV6-6; D is unclear. CDR1 is MNHNY, CDR2 SVGAGI, per germline (reference sequence). CDR3 length: 15 amino acids. V was pared by 7 bases and J by 0 bases, with 13 bases between. CDR3 in DNA: TGTGCCAGCAACCGGCGAGGCAGCTCTGGAAACACCATATATTTT. It is translated as CASNRRGSSGNTIYF.

V usage is TRBV19 and J usage is TRBJ2-2; D unclear. Germline CDR1 reads LNHDA; CDR2 reads SQIVND (reference sequence). V was clipped by 6 bases and J by 5 bases, with 16 bases between them. This CDR3 comprises 15 residues. The CDR3 here is CASSSPPGGTGELFF. In nucleotides, the CDR3 is TGTGCCAGTAGCTCCCCCCCGGGTGGGACCGGGGAGCTGTTTTTT.

This clone has a handful of counts. The chain employs TRBV4-3 and TRBJ2-7; 9 bases match TRBD1. Germline V gene lookup returns CDR1 LGHNA and CDR2 YSLEER. The trim removed 1 base at V and 1 base at J, leaving 5 bases unmatched. The CDR3 consists of 16 residues. CDR3 nucleotide sequence: TGCGCCAGCAGCCAAGGTCTTGGACAGGGGTCCTACGAGCAGTACTTC. This sequence encodes CASSQGLGQGSYEQYF.

The V gene is TRBV11-2, the J gene TRBJ2-7; 7 nucleotides agree with TRBD1. The CDR3 covers 13 residues. Trimming took 3 bases from V and 7 from J; bases not matched to a gene: 6. Per germline, CDR1 SGHAT and CDR2 FQNNGV. The CDR3, as DNA: TGTGCCAGCAGCTTTGACAGGGTAGGGGAGCAGTACTTC. This gives the protein CASSFDRVGEQYF.

The chain recombines TRBV7-2 with TRBJ2-2; D gene ambiguous. Germline assignment: CDR1 SGHTA and CDR2 FQGNSA. Trimming stripped 4 bases from V and 6 bases from J, with 9 bases between. The CDR3 is 13 amino acids. As DNA, the CDR3 is TGTGCCAGCAGCTCCCGTAGCCCCGGGGAGCTGTTTTTT. This encodes CASSSRSPGELFF. Supplemented by reference TRBV7-2 and TRBJ2-2, the full variable domain reads GAGVSQSPSNKVTEKGKDVELRCDPISGHTALYWYRQSLGQGLEFLIYFQGNSAPDKSGLPSDRFSAERTGGSVSTLTIQRTQQEDSAVYLCASSSRSPGELFFGEGSRLTVL.

The J gene is TRBJ1-4, the V gene TRBV30; D unclear. There are 13 residues in the CDR3. CDR1 is GTSNPN, CDR2 SVGIG, per germline (reference sequence). Trimming removed 4 bases from V and 7 bases from J, with 13 bases in between. The CDR3 reads CAWKRFPGEKLFF. The CDR3 bases are TGTGCCTGGAAACGGTTCCCGGGTGAAAAACTGTTTTTT.

The chain couples TRBV7-6 to TRBJ1-6, with D hard to call. The CDR3 has 13 residues. CDR1 and CDR2 (germline): SGHVS, FNYEAQ. V lost 1 base and J 15 bases, leaving 13 bases between the germline ends. The CDR3 coding sequence is TGTGCCAGCAGCTTAGGAGCGGGGAGTCACCTCCACTTT. Translating it yields CASSLGAGSHLHF.

This chain joins TRBV5-1 and TRBJ2-1, with 11 bases fitting TRBD1. CDR1 and CDR2 (germline): SGHRS, YFSETQ. J gave up 8 bases and V 4 bases, and 8 bases lay outside the gene matches. CDR3 length: 15 residues. The CDR3 DNA reads as TGCGCCAGCAGCATCCGGACAGGGGGCGCGGATGAGCAGTTCTTC. Its protein is CASSIRTGGADEQFF.

V and J are TRBV30 and TRBJ1-2; 10 bases align to TRBD1. CDR1 and CDR2 from the germline V gene are GTSNPN and SVGIG (reference sequence). V shed 2 bases and J 2 bases; nucleotides not matched to a gene: 8. This CDR3 contains 16 residues. The CDR3 here is CAWSRTGGLTNYGYTF. The CDR3, as DNA: TGTGCCTGGAGTAGGACAGGGGGGCTAACAAACTATGGCTACACCTTC.

This clone was found a few times. V and J are TRBV19 and TRBJ1-4, with 7 bases fitting TRBD1. V was clipped by 9 bases and J by 3 bases; unmatched bases: 4. CDR3 length equals 13 residues. Looked up from germline, CDR1 is LNHDA and CDR2 is SQIVND (reference sequence). The CDR3 bases are TGTGCCAGCCGGGACAGAGCTAATGAAAAACTGTTTTTT. Protein product: CASRDRANEKLFF.

The V gene is TRBV5-4, the J gene TRBJ1-2, with 8 bases matching TRBD1. The CDR3 contains 15 residues. Germline V CDR1 and CDR2: SGHNT, YYREEE (reference sequence). V was pared by 3 bases and J by 8 bases, with 12 bases of the junction left unmatched. CDR3 protein: CASSSPTGGRRGYTF. CDR3 nucleotide sequence: TGTGCCAGCAGCTCGCCCACAGGGGGAAGGAGGGGCTACACCTTC.